A selection of T cell receptor beta chains follows, all from one sample in a study of blood T cell repertoires in COVID-19. Sequencing used immunoSEQ multiplex PCR; TCRdb keeps in-frame clones, though not all of them. This sample has about 260,000 clones, with 80% to 90% found just once. The sequenced material came from peripheral blood. Source of these receptors: a woman in her thirties or forties who had recovered from COVID-19. Each CDR3 is given with its conserved first and last residue. D genes are given only for firm matches. Clone sizes are given selectively: once, few, many, or a class where the clone is expanded.

-	TRBJ2-5	TRBV6-2/TRBV6-3	-	TGTGCCAGCAGTCTCCGAGGTGGAGAGACCCAGTACTTC	CASSLRGGETQYF
-	TRBJ2-7	TRBV24-1	TRBD2	TGTGCCACCAGTGATTCGACCTCCCCGGCTAGCGGGGGAGAGGGCTACGAGCAGTACTTC	CATSDSTSPASGGEGYEQYF
-	TRBJ1-3	TRBV9	-	TGTGCCAGCAGCGGCACAGAGGGCTCTGGAAACACCATATATTTT	CASSGTEGSGNTIYF
once	TRBJ2-7	TRBV5-1	TRBD1	TGCGCCAGCAGCACGGGGTCAGGGGGACGGGAGCAGTACTTC	CASSTGSGGREQYF
-	TRBJ1-1	TRBV5-1	-	TGCGCCAGCAGGGGGCAGGACACTGAAGCTTTCTTT	CASRGQDTEAFF
-	TRBJ1-2	TRBV27	TRBD1	TGTGCCACCAGTCGGGGGGCGGGACAGGGGGAGTACTATGGCTACACCTTC	CATSRGAGQGEYYGYTF
-	TRBJ1-4	TRBV6-6	-	TGTGCCAGCAGTTTTCACGTGGGGGCTGGTGAAAAACTGTTTTTT	CASSFHVGAGEKLFF
-	TRBJ2-3	TRBV10-3	TRBD1	TGTGCCATCAGTGAATTGGAACAGGGGTCAGATACGCAGTATTTT	CAISELEQGSDTQYF
-	TRBJ1-2	TRBV29-1	-	TGCAGCGTTGACCGGGGTGTTACAGGGGGCTACACCTTC	CSVDRGVTGGYTF
-	TRBJ2-1	TRBV12-3/TRBV12-4	-	TGTGCCAGCGCGCCTCAATCGGGGAATGAGCAGTTCTTC	CASAPQSGNEQFF
-	TRBJ1-1	TRBV27	-	TGTGCCAGCAGTTGGGGCAGGGCGAACACTGAAGCTTTCTTT	CASSWGRANTEAFF
-	TRBJ1-4	TRBV19	TRBD1	TGTGCCAGTAGTATAGGCCCGGGACAGACATTCACTAATGAAAAACTGTTTTTT	CASSIGPGQTFTNEKLFF
-	TRBJ1-1	TRBV6-2/TRBV6-3	-	TGTGCCAGCAGTTTCGAACAGTTTTTCACTGAAGCTTTCTTT	CASSFEQFFTEAFF
-	TRBJ2-7	TRBV29-1	TRBD1	TGCAGCGTTGCCGGGACAGTAGAATCCCCAACCTACGAGCAGTACTTC	CSVAGTVESPTYEQYF
-	TRBJ1-1	TRBV20-1	-	TGCAGTGCTAGTAGCAGGGCTATGAACACTGAAGCTTTCTTT	CSASSRAMNTEAFF
-	TRBJ1-1	TRBV29-1	TRBD1	TGCAGCGTCACAGGGGGTACAAACACTGAAGCTTTCTTT	CSVTGGTNTEAFF
-	TRBJ1-1	TRBV10-3	-	TGTGCCATCAGTGGGGGGGGGAACACTGAAGCTTTCTTT	CAISGGGNTEAFF
-	TRBJ2-5	TRBV7-8	TRBD2	TGTGCCAGCAGTAAGCGGGGCCGGGGAATCCTGGAGACCCAGTACTTC	CASSKRGRGILETQYF
once	TRBJ2-3	TRBV6-2/TRBV6-3	TRBD1	TGTGCCAGCAGTCCCGGGAGGACAGGGGCGATCCCCGTCGCAGATACGCAGTATTTT	CASSPGRTGAIPVADTQYF
-	TRBJ2-1	TRBV7-9	-	TGTGCCAGCAGCTTAAGCGGGTCTTTGGGCAATGAGCAGTTCTTC	CASSLSGSLGNEQFF
-	TRBJ2-2	TRBV14	-	TGTGCCAGCAGCCATCAGGGAAGGGGGACCGGGGAGCTGTTTTTT	CASSHQGRGTGELFF
once	TRBJ2-5	TRBV3-1/TRBV3-2	-	TGTGCCAGCAGCCACAGGGAGACCCAGTACTTC	CASSHRETQYF
-	TRBJ2-7	TRBV5-4	-	TGTGCCAGCAGCTTGGGCGGGGGCGATTACGAGCAGTACTTC	CASSLGGGDYEQYF
-	TRBJ1-1	TRBV5-6	TRBD1	TGTGCCAGCAGCTTAGCCGGGACAGACGAAGCTTTCTTT	CASSLAGTDEAFF
-	TRBJ1-2	TRBV5-1	TRBD1	TGCGCCAGCAGCTTGTCTCCGGGACAGAGCTATGGCTACACCTTC	CASSLSPGQSYGYTF
few	TRBJ1-1	TRBV6-5	-	TGTGCCAGCACCACGGGGGGCCTGGAGGGCACTGAAGCTTTCTTT	CASTTGGLEGTEAFF
-	TRBJ1-1	TRBV9	-	TGTGCCAGCAGCGAGGGCGGAGGGAACACTGAAGCTTTCTTT	CASSEGGGNTEAFF
-	TRBJ1-3	TRBV6-5	TRBD1	TGTGCCAGCAGACGTACAGGGGCGGAAGACACCATATATTTT	CASRRTGAEDTIYF
-	TRBJ2-7	TRBV7-9	-	TGTGCCAGCAGCTTCCAGGGCGAGCAGTACTTC	CASSFQGEQYF
-	TRBJ1-4	TRBV19	TRBD1	TGTGCCAGTAGTATTCTCTCCGCCGGACAGGGGAATGAAAAACTGTTTTTT	CASSILSAGQGNEKLFF
once	TRBJ2-5	TRBV29-1	TRBD1	TGCAGCGTTGAAGGGACAGGGGGCGACGGGAAGACCCAGTACTTC	CSVEGTGGDGKTQYF
-	TRBJ1-2	TRBV6-1	-	TGTGCCAGCAGTGAAGCGCTTCGGGCAGGGAGCTACACCTTC	CASSEALRAGSYTF
once	TRBJ1-3	TRBV9	-	TGTGCCAGCAGCGTAGGGGCGGGAGGGGGAAACACCATATATTTT	CASSVGAGGGNTIYF
-	TRBJ2-7	TRBV29-1	TRBD2	TGCAGCGTTGAGGGCTCCGGGGGGTTCTCCTACGAGCAGTACTTC	CSVEGSGGFSYEQYF
-	TRBJ1-6	TRBV2	TRBD1	TGTGCCAGCAGTGCGGGACAGGGGGATAATTCACCCCTCCACTTT	CASSAGQGDNSPLHF
-	TRBJ1-4	TRBV21-1	-	TGTGCCAGCAGCAAAGTGGGGGGTGGGCCTAATGAAAAACTGTTTTTT	CASSKVGGGPNEKLFF